This T cell receptor beta chain was sequenced in a study of control samples from healthy donors and cancer patients. This clone showed up just a few times. The protocol was immunoSEQ multiplex PCR, while the TCRdb copy is restricted to in-frame clones and leaves out a portion. There are around 110,000 clones in the sample; approximately 93% occur only once, and around 2.5% lies in the top ten. Sequenced material: blood. The clonotype originates from a man in his thirties or forties in good health.

CDR3 DNA: TGCGCCAGCAGCTTAAGTCTATTAACAGGTAACACTGAAGCTTTCTTT. It is translated as CASSLSLLTGNTEAFF. The V and J genes are TRBV5-1 and TRBJ1-1; a weak D match, TRBD1 (5 bases). Per germline, CDR1 SGHRS and CDR2 YFSETQ. CDR3 length: 16 residues. V was cut by 2 bases and J by 2 bases, with 16 bases left in between.